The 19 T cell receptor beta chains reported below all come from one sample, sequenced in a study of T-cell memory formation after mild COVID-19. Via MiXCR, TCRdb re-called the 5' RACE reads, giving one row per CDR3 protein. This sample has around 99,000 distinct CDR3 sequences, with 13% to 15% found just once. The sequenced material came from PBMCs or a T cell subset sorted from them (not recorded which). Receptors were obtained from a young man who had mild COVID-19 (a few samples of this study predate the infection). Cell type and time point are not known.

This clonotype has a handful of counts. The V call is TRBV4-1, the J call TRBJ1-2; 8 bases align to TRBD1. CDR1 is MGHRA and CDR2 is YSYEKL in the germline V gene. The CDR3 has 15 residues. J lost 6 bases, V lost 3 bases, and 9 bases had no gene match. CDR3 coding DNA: TGCGCCAGCAGCCAGAGAGGGACAGGCAGGGATGGCTACACCTTC. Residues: CASSQRGTGRDGYTF.

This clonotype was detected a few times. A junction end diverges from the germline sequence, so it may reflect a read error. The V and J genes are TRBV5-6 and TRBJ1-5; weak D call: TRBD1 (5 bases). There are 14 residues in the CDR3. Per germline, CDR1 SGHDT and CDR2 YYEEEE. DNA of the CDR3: TGTGCCAGCAGCTTGGGGGGGAGCATTCAGCCCCAGCATTTT. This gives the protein CASSLGGSIQPQHF.

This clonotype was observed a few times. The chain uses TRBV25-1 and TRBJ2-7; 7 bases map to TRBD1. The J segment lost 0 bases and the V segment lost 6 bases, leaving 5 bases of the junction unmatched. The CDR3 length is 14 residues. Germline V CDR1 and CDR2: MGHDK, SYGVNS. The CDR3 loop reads CASSWDSRSYEQYV. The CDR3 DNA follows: TGTGCCAGCAGCTGGGACAGCCGCTCCTACGAGCAGTACGTC.

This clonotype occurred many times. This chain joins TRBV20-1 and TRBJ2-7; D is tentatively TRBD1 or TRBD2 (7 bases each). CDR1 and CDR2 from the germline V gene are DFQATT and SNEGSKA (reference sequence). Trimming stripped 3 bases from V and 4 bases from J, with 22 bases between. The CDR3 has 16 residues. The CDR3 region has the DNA TGCAGTGCTAGCAGTTACACGACAGGGAGGGGGTACGAGCAGTACTTC. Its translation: CSASSYTTGRGYEQYF.

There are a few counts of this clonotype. CDR3 nucleotides: TGCGCCAGCAGCTGGGGGATCGGGACTGAAGCTTTCTTT. Its translation is CASSWGIGTEAFF. This chain uses TRBV5-1 with TRBJ1-1; the D gene is possibly TRBD1 (5 bases). Looked up from germline, CDR1 is SGHRS and CDR2 is YFSETQ. V was pared by 3 bases and J by 5 bases, with 11 bases between. There are 13 residues in the CDR3. Combining the CDR3 with reference TRBV5-1 and TRBJ1-1 gives the whole variable domain KAGVTQTPRYLIKTRGQQVTLSCSPISGHRSVSWYQQTPGQGLQFLFEYFSETQRNKGNFPGRFSGRQFSNSRSEMNVSTLELGDSALYLCASSWGIGTEAFFGQGTRLTVV.

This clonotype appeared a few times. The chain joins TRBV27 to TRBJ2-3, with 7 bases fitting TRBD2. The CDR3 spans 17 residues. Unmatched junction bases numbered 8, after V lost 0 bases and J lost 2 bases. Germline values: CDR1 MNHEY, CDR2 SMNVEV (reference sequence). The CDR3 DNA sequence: TGTGCCAGCAGTTTATCGAGCGGCGGGGGAGACACAGATACGCAGTATTTT. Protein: CASSLSSGGGDTDTQYF.

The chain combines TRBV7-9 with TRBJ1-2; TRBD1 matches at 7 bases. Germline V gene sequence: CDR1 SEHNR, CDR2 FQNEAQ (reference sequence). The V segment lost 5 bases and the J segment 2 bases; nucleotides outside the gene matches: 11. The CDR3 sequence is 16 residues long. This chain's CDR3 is CASSGDRTTKNYGYTF. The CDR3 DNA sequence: TGTGCCAGCAGCGGGGACAGAACGACCAAGAACTATGGCTACACCTTC.

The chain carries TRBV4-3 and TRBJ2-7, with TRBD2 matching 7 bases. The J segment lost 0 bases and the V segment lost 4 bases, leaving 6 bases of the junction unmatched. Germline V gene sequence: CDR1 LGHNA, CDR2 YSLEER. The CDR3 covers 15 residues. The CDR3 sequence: CASSRGLVGSYEQYF. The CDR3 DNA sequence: TGCGCCAGCAGCCGCGGACTAGTGGGCTCCTACGAGCAGTACTTC.

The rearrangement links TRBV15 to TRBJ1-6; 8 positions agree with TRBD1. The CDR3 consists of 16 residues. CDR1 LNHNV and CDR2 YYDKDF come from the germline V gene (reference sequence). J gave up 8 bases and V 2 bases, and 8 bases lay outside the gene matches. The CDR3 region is CATSRMTQGAHSPLHF. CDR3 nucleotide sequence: TGTGCCACCAGCAGAATGACCCAGGGGGCTCATTCACCCCTCCACTTT.

The DNA for the CDR3 is TGTGCCAGCAGTTTTCCGGGGACAGAGACCCAGTACTTC. It yields the protein CASSFPGTETQYF. The chain joins TRBV12-3 or TRBV12-4 to TRBJ2-5; D may be TRBD1 or TRBD2 (5 bases each). The CDR3 totals 13 residues. The V gene lost 3 bases and the J gene lost 4 bases, with 9 bases spanning the gap.

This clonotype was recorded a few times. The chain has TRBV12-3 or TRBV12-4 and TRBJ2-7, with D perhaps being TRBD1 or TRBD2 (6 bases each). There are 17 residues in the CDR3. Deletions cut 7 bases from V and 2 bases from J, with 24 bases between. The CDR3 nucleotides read TGTGCCAGCACCTCCTCGAGAGGGGCAGGGGAGGCCTACGAGCAGTACTTC. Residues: CASTSSRGAGEAYEQYF.

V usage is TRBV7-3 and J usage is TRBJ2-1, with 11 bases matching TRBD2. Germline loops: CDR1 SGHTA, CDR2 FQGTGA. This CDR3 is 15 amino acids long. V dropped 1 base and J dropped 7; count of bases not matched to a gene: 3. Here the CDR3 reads CASSLNLAGGNEQFF. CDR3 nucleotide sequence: TGTGCCAGCAGCTTAAATCTAGCGGGAGGAAATGAGCAGTTCTTC.

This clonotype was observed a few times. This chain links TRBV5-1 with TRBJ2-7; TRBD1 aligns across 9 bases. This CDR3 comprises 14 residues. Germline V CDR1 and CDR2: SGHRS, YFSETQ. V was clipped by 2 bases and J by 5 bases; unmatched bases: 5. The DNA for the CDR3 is TGCGCCAGCAGCTTCCGGGACAGGGATCACGAGCAGTACTTC. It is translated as CASSFRDRDHEQYF.

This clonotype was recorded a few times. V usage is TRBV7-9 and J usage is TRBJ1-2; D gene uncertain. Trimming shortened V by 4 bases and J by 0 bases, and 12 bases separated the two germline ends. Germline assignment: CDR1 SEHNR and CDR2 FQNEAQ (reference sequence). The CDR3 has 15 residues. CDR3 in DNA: TGTGCCAGCAGCTCCCCTCGGGGTTCTAACTATGGCTACACCTTC. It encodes CASSSPRGSNYGYTF.

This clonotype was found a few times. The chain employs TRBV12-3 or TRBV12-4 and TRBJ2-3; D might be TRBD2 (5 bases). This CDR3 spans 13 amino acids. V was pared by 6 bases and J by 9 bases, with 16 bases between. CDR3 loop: CASRERPGGTQYF. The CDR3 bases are TGTGCCAGCAGAGAAAGACCCGGCGGGACGCAGTATTTT.

The chain's CDR3 is CSASPRVGGWWTEAFF. Here the CDR3 DNA reads TGCAGTGCTAGCCCCAGGGTAGGGGGCTGGTGGACTGAAGCTTTCTTT. The gene calls are TRBV20-1 and TRBJ1-1, with TRBD1 identical over 7 bases. CDR1 DFQATT and CDR2 SNEGSKA come from the germline V gene (reference sequence). The CDR3 has 16 amino acids. V was clipped by 3 bases and J by 5 bases; unmatched bases: 15.

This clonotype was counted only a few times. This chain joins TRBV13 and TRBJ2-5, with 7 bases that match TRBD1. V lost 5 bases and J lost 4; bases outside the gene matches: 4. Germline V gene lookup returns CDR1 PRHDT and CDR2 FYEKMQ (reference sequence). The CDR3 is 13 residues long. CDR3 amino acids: CASSPTGLETQYF. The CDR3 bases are TGTGCCAGCAGCCCGACAGGGTTAGAGACCCAGTACTTC.

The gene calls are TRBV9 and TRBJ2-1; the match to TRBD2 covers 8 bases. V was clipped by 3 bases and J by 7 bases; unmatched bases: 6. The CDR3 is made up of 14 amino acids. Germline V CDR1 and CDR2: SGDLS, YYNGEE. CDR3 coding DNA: TGTGCCAGCAGCGACGGGGGGGCCCGGAATGAGCAGTTCTTC. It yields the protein CASSDGGARNEQFF.

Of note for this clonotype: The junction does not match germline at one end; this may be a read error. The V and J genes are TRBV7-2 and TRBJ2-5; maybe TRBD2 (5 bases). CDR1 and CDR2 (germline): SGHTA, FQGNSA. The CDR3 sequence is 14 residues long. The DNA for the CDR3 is TGTGCCAGCCGCTTTAGCGATTTGTGGGAGACCCAGTACTTC. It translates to CASRFSDLWETQYF.